What follows are 15 T cell receptor beta chains derived from one specimen sequenced in a study of blood T cell repertoires in COVID-19. Sequencing used immunoSEQ multiplex PCR; TCRdb keeps in-frame clones, though not all of them. The sample lists under 250,000 clones, around 80% seen once, with approximately 12% in the top ten. The sample was peripheral blood. The receptors were sampled from a woman aged 40-49 years with acute or convalescent COVID-19.

This sequence joins TRBV5-1 and TRBJ1-6, with D maybe TRBD1 (6 bases). The ends were cut back, 0 bases at V and 9 bases at J, with 13 bases in the middle. The CDR3 sequence is 15 residues long. The germline V gene encodes CDR1 SGHRS and CDR2 YFSETQ. In DNA, the CDR3 is TGCGCCAGCAGCTTGGAAGGGGGTTTAGGTTCACCCCTCCACTTT. Its translation: CASSLEGGLGSPLHF.

The CDR3 sequence is CASFNMGLPYEQYF. CDR3 bases: TGTGCCAGCTTCAACATGGGCCTACCCTACGAGCAGTACTTC. V usage is TRBV27 and J usage is TRBJ2-7; D call uncertain. Trimming stripped 8 bases from V and 2 bases from J, with 16 bases between. This CDR3 spans 14 amino acids. In germline, CDR1 is MNHEY, CDR2 SMNVEV (reference sequence).

The chain joins TRBV19 to TRBJ1-2; tentatively, D is TRBD1 (6 bases). Trimming removed 3 bases at V and 0 bases at J, with 11 bases between. The CDR3 loop spans 15 amino acids. Germline CDR1 and CDR2: LNHDA and SQIVND (reference sequence). The CDR3 protein is CASSINRDPNYGYTF. CDR3 DNA: TGTGCCAGTAGTATCAACAGGGACCCTAACTATGGCTACACCTTC.

The J gene is TRBJ2-2, the V gene TRBV7-6; D remains ambiguous. Trimming took 5 bases from V and 4 from J, leaving 8 bases between them. Germline assignment: CDR1 SGHVS and CDR2 FNYEAQ. The CDR3 is 13 residues long. CDR3 bases: TGTGCCAGCAGCCCCCACACCACCGGGGAGCTGTTTTTT. Its protein is CASSPHTTGELFF.

V is TRBV10-3 and J is TRBJ2-7, with TRBD2 matching 14 bases. Trimming removed 7 bases from V and 0 bases from J; junction bases left unmatched: 2. Germline-derived CDR1 and CDR2 are ENHRY and SYGVKD. This CDR3 is built from 15 residues. This CDR3 reads CAITGTSGSSYEQYF. The CDR3 DNA reads TGTGCCATCACCGGGACTAGCGGGAGCTCCTACGAGCAGTACTTC.

This chain links TRBV5-4 with TRBJ2-3, with TRBD2 matching 7 bases. Germline V gene sequence: CDR1 SGHNT, CDR2 YYREEE (reference sequence). After removal of 7 bases from V and 3 bases from J, the junction contained 5 bases not matched to a gene. The CDR3 has 13 residues. The CDR3 loop is CASLASGTDTQYF. The DNA of the CDR3 is TGTGCCAGCTTGGCTAGCGGAACAGATACGCAGTATTTT.

The count of this clone is one. V usage is TRBV7-3 and J usage is TRBJ2-7; D may be TRBD1 (6 bases). V lost 0 bases and J lost 6, with 15 bases in between. The CDR3 runs to 15 residues. Germline V gene data show CDR1 as SGHTA and CDR2 as FQGTGA. CDR3: CASSLTAGALPEQYF. DNA for the CDR3: TGTGCCAGCAGCTTAACCGCAGGGGCCCTACCCGAGCAGTACTTC.

This chain links TRBV4-2 with TRBJ2-1; 7 bases align to TRBD2. This CDR3 is built from 16 residues. Germline V gene lookup returns CDR1 LGHNA and CDR2 YNFKEQ. V trimming: 0 bases; J trimming: 6 bases; junction bases outside the gene matches: 8. CDR3 loop: CASSQDPGLAVNEQFF. In nucleotides, the CDR3 is TGTGCCAGCAGCCAAGACCCGGGGCTAGCGGTCAATGAGCAGTTCTTC.

V usage is TRBV29-1 and J usage is TRBJ1-2, with 7 bases matching TRBD1. The CDR3 spans 15 residues. V lost 0 bases, J lost 3 bases, and 7 bases stayed unmatched. CDR1 is SQVTM, CDR2 ANQGSEA, per germline. The CDR3 sequence is CSVEEPTGAHYGYTF. CDR3 nucleotides: TGCAGCGTTGAAGAGCCTACAGGGGCCCACTATGGCTACACCTTC.

The gene calls are TRBV27 and TRBJ2-2, with 12 nucleotides matching TRBD1. V lost 6 bases and J lost 4; bases outside the gene matches: 15. Germline loops: CDR1 MNHEY, CDR2 SMNVEV (reference sequence). CDR3 size: 19 residues. CDR3 DNA: TGTGCCAGCAGGAAGAGAGGGGACAGGGGGCTATGGGGCACCGGGGAGCTGTTTTTT. It codes for CASRKRGDRGLWGTGELFF.

V and J are TRBV18 and TRBJ1-1, with unresolved D. Germline CDR1 and CDR2: KGHSH and LQKENI. The V and J ends lost 0 bases and 6 bases respectively, with 8 bases between them. This CDR3 is 13 amino acids long. The CDR3 protein is CASSPPSGAEAFF. The DNA of the CDR3 is TGTGCCAGCTCACCACCGTCAGGCGCTGAAGCTTTCTTT.

This clone has more than one count but fewer than ten. V gene TRBV7-8 combines with J gene TRBJ1-5; TRBD1 might be the D (6 bases). CDR3 length: 15 residues. V lost 5 bases to trimming and J lost 7 bases, with 18 bases between them. Germline values: CDR1 SGHVS, CDR2 FQNEAQ. CDR3: CASSPWDNPGQPQHF. In DNA form, the CDR3 reads TGTGCCAGCAGCCCATGGGACAATCCGGGCCAGCCCCAGCATTTT.

V is TRBV18 and J is TRBJ2-3, with a possible D match to TRBD2 (5 bases). This CDR3 is built from 15 residues. The ends were cut back, 0 bases at V and 4 bases at J, with 11 bases in the middle. CDR1 and CDR2 from the germline V gene are KGHSH and LQKENI. For the CDR3, the DNA is TGTGCCAGCTCACCACCATCTAGCAGTGCAGATACGCAGTATTTT. Amino acid sequence: CASSPPSSSADTQYF. The full variable domain, with the rest looked up from reference TRBV18 and TRBJ2-3, is NAGVMQNPRHLVRRRGQEARLRCSPMKGHSHVYWYRQLPEEGLKFMVYLQKENIIDESGMPKERFSAEFPKEGPSILRIQQVVRGDSAAYFCASSPPSSSADTQYFGPGTRLTVL.

The V gene is TRBV5-6, the J gene TRBJ1-1; D unresolved. The ends were cut back, 2 bases at V and 7 bases at J, with 9 bases in the middle. The CDR3 is made up of 12 amino acids. The V gene's germline CDR1 is SGHDT and CDR2 YYEEEE. In DNA, the CDR3 is TGTGCCAGCAGCTTACTCTCTATTGAAGCTTTCTTT. It encodes CASSLLSIEAFF.

The CDR3 protein is CASSEGLLSGNTIYF. CDR3 bases: TGTGCCAGCAGCGAGGGACTGCTCTCTGGAAACACCATATATTTT. J is TRBJ1-3 and V is TRBV11-2; a possible D gene is TRBD1 (5 bases). V lost 5 bases and J lost 0, with 11 bases in between. Per the germline V gene, CDR1 is SGHAT and CDR2 is FQNNGV. This CDR3 comprises 15 residues.